The subject of this entry is one T cell receptor beta chain. Its antigen is still unknown. Germline V gene lookup returns CDR1 MNHNS and CDR2 SASEGT. V was cut by 1 base and J by 5 bases, with 8 bases left in between. This CDR3 contains 13 residues. Only in-frame clones appear in the TCRdb table, and some are missing; sequencing was by immunoSEQ multiplex PCR. This repertoire shows over 30,000 clones, 95% to 97% found once; its top ten account for 6% to 7%. This sample is part of a study of T cells in tuberculosis. Findings and limits, study-wide: Samples were chosen by availability of cryopreserved specimens. Smaller alpha distances in active tuberculosis partly reflected shorter CDR3-alpha lengths.

Sequencing was done on a sample of PBMCs. The chain couples TRBV6-1 to TRBJ1-2, with TRBD1 as a possible D gene (6 bases). This clonotype originated in a donor aged 10-30 years with latent tuberculosis or without tuberculosis infection. For the CDR3, the DNA is TGTGCCAGCAGTGAAGGACAGGCGTATGGCTACACCTTC. This sequence encodes CASSEGQAYGYTF.